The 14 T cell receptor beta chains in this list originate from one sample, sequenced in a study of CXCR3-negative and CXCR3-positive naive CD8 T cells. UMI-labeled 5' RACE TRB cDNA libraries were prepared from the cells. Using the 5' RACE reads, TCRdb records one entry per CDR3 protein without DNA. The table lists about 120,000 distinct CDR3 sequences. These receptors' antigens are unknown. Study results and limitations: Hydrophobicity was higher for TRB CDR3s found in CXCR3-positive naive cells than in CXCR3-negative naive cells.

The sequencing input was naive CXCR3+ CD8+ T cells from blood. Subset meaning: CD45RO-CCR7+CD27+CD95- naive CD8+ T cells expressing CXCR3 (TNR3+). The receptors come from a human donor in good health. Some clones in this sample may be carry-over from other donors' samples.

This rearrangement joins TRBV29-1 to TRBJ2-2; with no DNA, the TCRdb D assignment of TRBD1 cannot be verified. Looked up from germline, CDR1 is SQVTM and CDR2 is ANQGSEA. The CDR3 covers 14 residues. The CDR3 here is CSVVGTGNTGELFF.

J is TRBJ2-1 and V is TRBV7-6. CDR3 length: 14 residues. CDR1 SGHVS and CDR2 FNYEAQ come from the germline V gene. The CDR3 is CAGSSGGMNNEQFF.

This chain's CDR3 is CASSFGARYEQYF. The V call is TRBV7-2, the J call TRBJ2-7; TCRdb outputs TRBD2, but without DNA this stays unchecked. This CDR3 comprises 13 residues. The germline gives CDR1 SGHTA, CDR2 FQGNSA.

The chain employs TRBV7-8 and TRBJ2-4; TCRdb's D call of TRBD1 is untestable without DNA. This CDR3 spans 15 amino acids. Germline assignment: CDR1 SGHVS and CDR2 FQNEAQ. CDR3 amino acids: CASSPGPRAKNIQYF.

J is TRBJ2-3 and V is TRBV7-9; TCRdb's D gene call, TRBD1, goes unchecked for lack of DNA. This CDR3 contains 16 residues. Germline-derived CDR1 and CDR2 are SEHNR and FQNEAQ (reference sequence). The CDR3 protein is CASSNDGQLSTDTQYF.

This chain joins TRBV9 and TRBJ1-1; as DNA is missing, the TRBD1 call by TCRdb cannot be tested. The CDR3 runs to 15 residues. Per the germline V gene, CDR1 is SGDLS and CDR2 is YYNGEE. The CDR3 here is CASSEWTGQGTEAFF.

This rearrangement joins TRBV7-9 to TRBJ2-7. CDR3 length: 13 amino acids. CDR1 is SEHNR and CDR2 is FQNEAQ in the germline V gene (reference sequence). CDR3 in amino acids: CASSLPTTYEQYF.

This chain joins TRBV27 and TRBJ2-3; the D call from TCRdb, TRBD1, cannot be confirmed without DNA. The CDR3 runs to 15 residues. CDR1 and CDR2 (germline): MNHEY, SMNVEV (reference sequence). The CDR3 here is CASRGWTGWTDTQYF.

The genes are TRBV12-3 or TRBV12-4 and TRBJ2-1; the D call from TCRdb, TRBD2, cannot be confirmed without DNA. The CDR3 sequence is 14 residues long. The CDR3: CASKRLAGGPSQFF.

CDR3 residues: CSAVGFPLNEQYF. V is TRBV20-1 and J is TRBJ2-7. Germline loops: CDR1 DFQATT, CDR2 SNEGSKA (reference sequence). The CDR3 sequence is 13 residues long.

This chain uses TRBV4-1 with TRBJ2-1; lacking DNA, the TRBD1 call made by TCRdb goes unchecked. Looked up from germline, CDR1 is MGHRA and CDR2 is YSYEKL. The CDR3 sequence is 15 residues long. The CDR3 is CASSQDVLGGNEQFF.

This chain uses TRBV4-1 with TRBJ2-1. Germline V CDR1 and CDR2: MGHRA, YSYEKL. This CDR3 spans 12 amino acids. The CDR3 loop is CASSQTYNEQFF.

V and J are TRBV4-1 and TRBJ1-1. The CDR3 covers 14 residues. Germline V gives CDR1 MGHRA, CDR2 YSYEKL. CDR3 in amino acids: CASSQAPGNTEAFF.

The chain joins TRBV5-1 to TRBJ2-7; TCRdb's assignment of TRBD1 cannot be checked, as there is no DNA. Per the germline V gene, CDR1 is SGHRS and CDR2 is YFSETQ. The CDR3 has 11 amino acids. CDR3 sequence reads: CASSARDEGYF. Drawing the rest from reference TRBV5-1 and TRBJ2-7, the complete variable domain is KAGVTQTPRYLIKTRGQQVTLSCSPISGHRSVSWYQQTPGQGLQFLFEYFSETQRNKGNFPGRFSGRQFSNSRSEMNVSTLELGDSALYLCASSARDEGYFGPGTRLTVT.